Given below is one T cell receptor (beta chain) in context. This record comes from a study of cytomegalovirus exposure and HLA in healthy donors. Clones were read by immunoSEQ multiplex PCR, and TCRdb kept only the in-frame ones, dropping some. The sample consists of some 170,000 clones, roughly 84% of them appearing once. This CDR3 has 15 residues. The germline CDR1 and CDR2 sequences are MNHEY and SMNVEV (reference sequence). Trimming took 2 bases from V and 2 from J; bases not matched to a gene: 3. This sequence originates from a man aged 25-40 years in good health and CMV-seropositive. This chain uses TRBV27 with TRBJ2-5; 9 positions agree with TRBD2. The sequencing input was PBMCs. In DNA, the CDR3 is TGTGCCAGCAGTTTACTAGCGGGACTACAAGAGACCCAGTACTTC. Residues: CASSLLAGLQETQYF.